The clone carrying this T cell receptor (beta chain) was counted between two and nine times. This record comes from a study of blood T cell repertoires in COVID-19. The V end was cut by 2 bases, the J end by 7 bases, with 11 bases between. The CDR3 covers 13 residues. Germline V CDR1 and CDR2: LNHNV, YYDKDF (reference sequence). Data came from immunoSEQ multiplex PCR; TCRdb stores just in-frame clones and leaves some out. The data contain about 220,000 clones, 83% of them seen just once; the ten biggest clones take up more than 4.5%. Self-reported history from a screening survey and questionnaire set each donor's cohort.

The specimen sequenced was PBMCs or T cells enriched from blood (not recorded which). This chain uses TRBV15 with TRBJ1-1; D is possibly TRBD1 (6 bases). This clonotype was sampled from a woman aged 45-65 years who had been exposed to COVID-19. CDR3 bases: TGTGCCACCAGCAGACTCAGGGGTGGTGAAGCTTTCTTT. Translating it yields CATSRLRGGEAFF. Looking up the rest from reference TRBV15 and TRBJ1-1 gives the full variable domain: DAMVIQNPRYQVTQFGKPVTLSCSQTLNHNVMYWYQQKSSQAPKLLFHYYDKDFNNEADTPDNFQSRRPNTSFCFLDIRSPGLGDTAMYLCATSRLRGGEAFFGQGTRLTVV.